This paragraph covers one TCR beta chain sequence. The repertoire was sequenced with immunoSEQ multiplex PCR; TCRdb's copy has only in-frame clones and lacks some. The sample records about 73,000 clones, less than 95% being singletons. These data come from a study of control samples from healthy donors and cancer patients. This clonotype originated in a woman aged 40 to 55 in good health. Sample: blood.

The chain's CDR3 is CASSLQRSSYEQYF. CDR3 nucleotides: TGTGCCAGCAGCTTACAAAGGAGCTCCTACGAGCAGTACTTC. V usage is TRBV11-2 and J usage is TRBJ2-7; D ambiguous. V was pared by 2 bases and J by 0 bases, with 8 bases between. From germline, CDR1 is SGHAT and CDR2 FQNNGV. CDR3 length: 14 amino acids.